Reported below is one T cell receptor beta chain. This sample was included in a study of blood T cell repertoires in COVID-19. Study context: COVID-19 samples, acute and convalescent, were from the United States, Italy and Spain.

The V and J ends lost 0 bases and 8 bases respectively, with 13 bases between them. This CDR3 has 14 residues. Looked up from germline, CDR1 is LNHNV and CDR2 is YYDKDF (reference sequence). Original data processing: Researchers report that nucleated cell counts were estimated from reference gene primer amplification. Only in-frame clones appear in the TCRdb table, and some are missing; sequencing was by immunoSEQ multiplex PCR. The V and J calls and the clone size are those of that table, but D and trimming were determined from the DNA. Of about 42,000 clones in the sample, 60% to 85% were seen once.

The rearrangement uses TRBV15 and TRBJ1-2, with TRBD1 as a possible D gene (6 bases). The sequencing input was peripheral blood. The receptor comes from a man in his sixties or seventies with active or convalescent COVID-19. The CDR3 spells CATSRDRAGDGYTF. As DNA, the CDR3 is TGTGCCACCAGCAGAGATCGGGCAGGGGACGGCTACACCTTC.